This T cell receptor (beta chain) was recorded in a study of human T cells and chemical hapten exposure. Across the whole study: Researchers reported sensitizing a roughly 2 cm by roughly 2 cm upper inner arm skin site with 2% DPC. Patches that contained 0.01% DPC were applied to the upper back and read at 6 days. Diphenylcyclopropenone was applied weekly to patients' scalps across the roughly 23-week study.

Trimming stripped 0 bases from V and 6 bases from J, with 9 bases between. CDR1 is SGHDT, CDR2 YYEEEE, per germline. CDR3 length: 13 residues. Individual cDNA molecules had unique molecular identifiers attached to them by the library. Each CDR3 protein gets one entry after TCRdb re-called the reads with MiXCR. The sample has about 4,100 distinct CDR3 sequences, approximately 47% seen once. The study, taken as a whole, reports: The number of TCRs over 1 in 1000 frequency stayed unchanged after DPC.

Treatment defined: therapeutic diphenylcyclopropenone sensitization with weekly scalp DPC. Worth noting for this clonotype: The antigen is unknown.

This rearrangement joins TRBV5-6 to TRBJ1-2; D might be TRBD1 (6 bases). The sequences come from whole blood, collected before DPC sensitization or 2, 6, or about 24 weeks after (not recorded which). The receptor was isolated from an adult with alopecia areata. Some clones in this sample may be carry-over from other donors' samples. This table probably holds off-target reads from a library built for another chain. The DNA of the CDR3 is TGTGCCAGCAGCTTGGACAGGGCGGATGGCTACACCTTC. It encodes CASSLDRADGYTF.